One sample yielded the 10 T cell receptor beta chains listed below, sequenced in a study of T-cell memory formation after mild COVID-19. TCRdb re-called the 5' RACE reads through MiXCR, storing one row per CDR3 protein. The sample has 300,000 to 350,000 distinct CDR3 sequences, more than 13% seen once; the top ten hold roughly 21%. Sequenced input: PBMCs or a T cell subset sorted from them (not recorded which). All receptors come from a man between 18 and 29 years old who had mild COVID-19 (a few samples of this study predate the infection). Cell type and time point are not known.

The V gene is TRBV12-3 or TRBV12-4, the J gene TRBJ1-2; 10 bases align to TRBD1. This CDR3 has 14 amino acids. Losses at the gene ends were 6 bases for V and 7 bases for J; bases not matched to a gene: 8. The CDR3 DNA reads as TGTGCCAGCAGACCGACAGGGGGCGGGTTTGGCTACACCTTC. Translation gives CASRPTGGGFGYTF.

This clonotype was counted between two and nine times. The rearrangement joins TRBV20-1 to TRBJ2-2; D may be TRBD1 (5 bases). The germline V and J ends were trimmed by 1 base and 5 bases, with 8 bases remaining between them. Germline lookup yields CDR1 DFQATT and CDR2 SNEGSKA (reference sequence). The CDR3 consists of 13 residues. Written as DNA, the CDR3 is TGCAGTGCTAGAGCAGGGTCTACCGGGGAGCTGTTTTTT. Translated: CSARAGSTGELFF.

This clonotype was found many times. The chain recombines TRBV10-3 with TRBJ2-1, with D perhaps TRBD2 (6 bases). With 0 bases removed from V and 6 bases from J, the gap between germline ends came to 9 bases. The CDR3 loop spans 14 amino acids. Germline-derived CDR1 and CDR2 are ENHRY and SYGVKD. In nucleotides, the CDR3 is TGTGCCATCAGTGAGTCAAACGGGGGCAATGAGCAGTTCTTC. Protein: CAISESNGGNEQFF.

This clonotype was picked up a small number of times. The V gene is TRBV24-1, the J gene TRBJ2-2; possibly TRBD1 for D (6 bases). The CDR3 is made up of 15 amino acids. The V gene lost 3 bases and the J gene lost 7 bases, with 14 bases spanning the gap. The germline gives CDR1 KGHDR, CDR2 SFDVKD. The DNA of the CDR3 is TGTGCCACCAGTGATCCCTCGACAGGCGGCGGGGAGCTGTTTTTT. It yields the protein CATSDPSTGGGELFF.

This clonotype came up a few times. The V call is TRBV4-3, the J call TRBJ1-2; no firm D call. This CDR3 region has 15 residues. Germline V CDR1 and CDR2: LGHNA, YSLEER. Trimming took off 0 bases at V and 2 bases at J, with 10 bases between the two ends. The CDR3 region has the DNA TGCGCCAGCAGCCAAGATCATATAGGAAACTATGGCTACACCTTC. Translation gives CASSQDHIGNYGYTF.

The chain employs TRBV4-2 and TRBJ2-3; 8 bases are a match to TRBD1. The germline gives CDR1 LGHNA, CDR2 YNFKEQ. The CDR3 contains 16 residues. V gave up 0 bases and J gave up 2 bases; unmatched junction bases: 4. The CDR3: CASSQEQGDVTDTQYF. CDR3 DNA sequence: TGTGCCAGCAGCCAAGAACAGGGGGACGTCACAGATACGCAGTATTTT.

This clonotype was detected only a few times. The chain combines TRBV4-1 with TRBJ2-1; D possibly corresponds to TRBD2 (7 bases). CDR3 length equals 14 residues. The germline CDR1 and CDR2 sequences are MGHRA and YSYEKL. Trimming cost V 1 base and J 9 bases, with 13 bases left between them. The CDR3 bases are TGCGCCAGCAGCCAAGGGGGAGGGGGTGGTGAGCAGTTCTTC. Its protein is CASSQGGGGGEQFF.

This clonotype was counted only a few times. The genes are TRBV5-1 and TRBJ2-7; maybe TRBD1 (6 bases). V lost 3 bases and J 5 bases, leaving 12 bases between the germline ends. The CDR3 has 13 residues. Germline CDR1 SGHRS, CDR2 YFSETQ. The CDR3 loop is CASSYGQYDEQYF. The CDR3 bases are TGCGCCAGCAGCTATGGACAGTACGACGAGCAGTACTTC.

The chain is built from TRBV7-3 and TRBJ2-1, with D possibly being TRBD2 (5 bases). Deletions cut 2 bases from V and 5 bases from J, with 13 bases between. Per the germline V gene, CDR1 is SGHTA and CDR2 is FQGTGA. The CDR3 sequence is 15 residues long. CDR3 bases: TGTGCCAGCAGCTTATGGGCGCGGGCTAACAATGAGCAGTTCTTC. Translating gives CASSLWARANNEQFF.

This chain uses TRBV5-1 with TRBJ1-2; maybe TRBD1 (5 bases). The CDR3 length is 13 residues. The germline V gene encodes CDR1 SGHRS and CDR2 YFSETQ. Trimming stripped 1 base from V and 4 bases from J, with 8 bases between. The CDR3 loop is CASSLIQGYGYTF. Here the CDR3 DNA reads TGCGCCAGCAGCTTGATCCAGGGCTATGGCTACACCTTC.